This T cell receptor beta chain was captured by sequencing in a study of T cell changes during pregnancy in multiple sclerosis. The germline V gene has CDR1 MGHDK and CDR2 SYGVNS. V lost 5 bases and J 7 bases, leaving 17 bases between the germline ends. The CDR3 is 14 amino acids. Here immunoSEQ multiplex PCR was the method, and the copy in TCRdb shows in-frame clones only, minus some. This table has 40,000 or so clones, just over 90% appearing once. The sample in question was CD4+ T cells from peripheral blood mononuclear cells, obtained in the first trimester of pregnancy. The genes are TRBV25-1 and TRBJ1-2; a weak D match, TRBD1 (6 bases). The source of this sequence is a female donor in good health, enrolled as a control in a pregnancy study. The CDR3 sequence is CASSLVNRDTGYTF. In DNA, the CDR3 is TGTGCCAGCAGTCTTGTGAACAGGGATACTGGCTACACCTTC.